Reported below is one T cell receptor beta chain. The protocol was immunoSEQ multiplex PCR, while the TCRdb copy is restricted to in-frame clones and leaves out a portion. Seen here are about 130,000 clones, approximately 94% observed once, and the top ten hold about 3.5%. Germline loops: CDR1 SQVTM, CDR2 ANQGSEA. The CDR3 consists of 14 residues. V lost 4 bases to trimming and J lost 5 bases; unmatched junction nucleotides: 7. These data are taken from a study of control samples from healthy donors and cancer patients. The TCR was taken from a man aged 25 to 40 in good health. Sequencing was carried out using blood. The chain links TRBV29-1 to TRBJ1-4, with 7 nucleotides matching TRBD1. This chain's CDR3 is CSVGKGQNNEKLFF. The CDR3 DNA follows: TGCAGCGTTGGGAAGGGACAGAACAATGAAAAACTGTTTTTT.